This entry concerns a single T cell receptor beta chain. The data originate from a study of blood T cell repertoires in COVID-19. Germline CDR1 MNHEY, CDR2 SVGAGI. The ends were cut back, 7 bases at V and 0 bases at J, with 13 bases in the middle. The CDR3 length is 15 residues. This table comes from immunoSEQ multiplex PCR, and its TCRdb copy is limited to in-frame clones, with some not included. The sample includes approximately 470,000 clones, 87% seen only once; the top ten take about 0.7%. The chain employs TRBV6-5 and TRBJ2-1; D may be TRBD2 (6 bases). Sequenced material: PBMCs or T cells enriched from blood (not recorded which). The origin of this receptor is a woman under 30 who had recovered from COVID-19. In DNA form, the CDR3 reads TGTGCCAGCAAGGTGGAGGGACCCTCCTACAATGAGCAGTTCTTC. Amino acids: CASKVEGPSYNEQFF.